This record covers a single T cell receptor (beta chain). Its target is unknown. Data came from immunoSEQ multiplex PCR; TCRdb stores just in-frame clones and leaves some out. This table holds about 140,000 clones, approximately 93% found once. This sample is drawn from a study of T cell responses to AZD1222 COVID-19 vaccine. Regarding the study as a whole: Clonal diversity was possibly underestimated, and white British individuals and females predominated among donors.

V gave up 5 bases and J gave up 4 bases, with 15 bases separating them. Per the germline V gene, CDR1 is MNHEY and CDR2 is SMNVEV (reference sequence). The CDR3 loop spans 16 amino acids. The receptor was isolated from an adult in good health. The sample was peripheral blood, taken on day 0 of MenACWY control vaccination. This chain joins TRBV27 and TRBJ1-6; perhaps TRBD1 as D (6 bases). The CDR3 DNA reads TGTGCCAGCAGTCCGAGGGGGGAGGATTATAATTCACCCCTCCACTTT. Its protein is CASSPRGEDYNSPLHF.